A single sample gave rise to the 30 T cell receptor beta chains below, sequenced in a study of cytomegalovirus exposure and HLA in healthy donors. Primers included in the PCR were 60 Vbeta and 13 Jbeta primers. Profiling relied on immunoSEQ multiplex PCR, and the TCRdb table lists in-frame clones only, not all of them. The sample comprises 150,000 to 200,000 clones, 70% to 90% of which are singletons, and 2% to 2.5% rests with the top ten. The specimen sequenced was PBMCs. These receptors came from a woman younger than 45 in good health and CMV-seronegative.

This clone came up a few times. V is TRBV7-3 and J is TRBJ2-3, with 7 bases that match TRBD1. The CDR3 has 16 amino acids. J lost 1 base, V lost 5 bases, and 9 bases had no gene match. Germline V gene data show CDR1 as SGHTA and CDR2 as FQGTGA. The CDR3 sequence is CASSPGTAPGTDTQYF. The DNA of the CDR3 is TGTGCCAGCAGCCCCGGGACAGCCCCTGGCACAGATACGCAGTATTTT.

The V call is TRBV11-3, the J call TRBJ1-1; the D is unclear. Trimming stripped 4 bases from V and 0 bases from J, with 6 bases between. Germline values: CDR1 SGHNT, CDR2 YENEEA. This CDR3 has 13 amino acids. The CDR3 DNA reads TGTGCCAGCAGCTCAGCGTTGAACACTGAAGCTTTCTTT. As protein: CASSSALNTEAFF. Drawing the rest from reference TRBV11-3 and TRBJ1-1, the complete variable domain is EAGVVQSPRYKIIEKKQPVAFWCNPISGHNTLYWYLQNLGQGPELLIRYENEEAVDDSQLPKDRFSAERLKGVDSTLKIQPAELGDSAVYLCASSSALNTEAFFGQGTRLTVV.

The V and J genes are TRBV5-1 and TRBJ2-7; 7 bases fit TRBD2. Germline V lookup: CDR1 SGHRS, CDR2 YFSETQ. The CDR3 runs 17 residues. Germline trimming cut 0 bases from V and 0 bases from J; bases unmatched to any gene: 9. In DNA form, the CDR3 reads TGCGCCAGCAGCTTGGGAAACAGCGGGATGACCTCCTACGAGCAGTACTTC. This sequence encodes CASSLGNSGMTSYEQYF.

The CDR3 DNA reads TGTGCCAGCAGCCAAGATTTCACAGGACAGGGTCTGTGGCCCCAGCATTTT. Protein product: CASSQDFTGQGLWPQHF. V is TRBV4-2 and J is TRBJ1-5, with TRBD1 matching 8 bases. After removal of 0 bases from V and 9 bases from J, the junction contained 13 bases not matched to a gene. In germline, CDR1 is LGHNA, CDR2 YNFKEQ. CDR3 size: 17 residues.

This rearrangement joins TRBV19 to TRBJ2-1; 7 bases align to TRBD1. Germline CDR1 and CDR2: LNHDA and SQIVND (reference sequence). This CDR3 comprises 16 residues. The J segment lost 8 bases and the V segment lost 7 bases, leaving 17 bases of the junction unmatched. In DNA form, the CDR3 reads TGTGCCAGTACATTACGTACGGACAGGCGAGGTGATGAGCAGTTCTTC. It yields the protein CASTLRTDRRGDEQFF.

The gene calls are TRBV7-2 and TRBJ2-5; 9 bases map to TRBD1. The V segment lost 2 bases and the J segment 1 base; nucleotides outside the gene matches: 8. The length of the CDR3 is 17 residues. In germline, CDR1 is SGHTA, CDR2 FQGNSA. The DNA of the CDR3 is TGTGCCAGCAGCTTATTCCAGCCGGGACAGGGCCAAGAGACCCAGTACTTC. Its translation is CASSLFQPGQGQETQYF. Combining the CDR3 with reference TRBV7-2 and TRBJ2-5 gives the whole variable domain GAGVSQSPSNKVTEKGKDVELRCDPISGHTALYWYRQSLGQGLEFLIYFQGNSAPDKSGLPSDRFSAERTGGSVSTLTIQRTQQEDSAVYLCASSLFQPGQGQETQYFGPGTRLLVL.

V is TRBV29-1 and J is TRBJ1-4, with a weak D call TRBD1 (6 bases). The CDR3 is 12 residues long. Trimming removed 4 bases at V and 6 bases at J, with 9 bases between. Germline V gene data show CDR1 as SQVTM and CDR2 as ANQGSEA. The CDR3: CSVGGQDEKLFF. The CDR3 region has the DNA TGCAGCGTTGGGGGGCAGGATGAAAAACTGTTTTTT.

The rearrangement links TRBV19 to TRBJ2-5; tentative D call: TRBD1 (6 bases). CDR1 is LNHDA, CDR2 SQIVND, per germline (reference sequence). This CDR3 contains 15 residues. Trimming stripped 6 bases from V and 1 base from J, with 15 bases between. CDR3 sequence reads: CASRLQGRGQETQYF. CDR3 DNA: TGTGCCAGTAGGCTACAGGGACGGGGCCAAGAGACCCAGTACTTC.

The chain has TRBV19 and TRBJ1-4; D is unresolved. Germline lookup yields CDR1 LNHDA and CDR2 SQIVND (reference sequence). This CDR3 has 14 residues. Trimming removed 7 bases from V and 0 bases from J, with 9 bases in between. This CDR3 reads CASKWTSTNEKLFF. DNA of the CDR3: TGTGCCAGTAAGTGGACTTCAACTAATGAAAAACTGTTTTTT.

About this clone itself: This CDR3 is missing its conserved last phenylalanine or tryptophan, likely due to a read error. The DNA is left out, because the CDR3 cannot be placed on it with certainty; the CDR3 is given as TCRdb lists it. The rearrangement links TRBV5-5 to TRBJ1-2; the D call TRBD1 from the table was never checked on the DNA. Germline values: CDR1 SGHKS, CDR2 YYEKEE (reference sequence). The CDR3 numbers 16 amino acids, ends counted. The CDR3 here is CASSFGAVGAGTGFFY.

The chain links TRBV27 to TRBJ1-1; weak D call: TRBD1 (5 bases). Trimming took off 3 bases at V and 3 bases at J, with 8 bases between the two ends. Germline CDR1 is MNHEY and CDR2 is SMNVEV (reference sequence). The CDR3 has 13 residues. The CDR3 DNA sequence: TGTGCCAGCAGTTTTGGGGCTGACACTGAAGCTTTCTTT. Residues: CASSFGADTEAFF.

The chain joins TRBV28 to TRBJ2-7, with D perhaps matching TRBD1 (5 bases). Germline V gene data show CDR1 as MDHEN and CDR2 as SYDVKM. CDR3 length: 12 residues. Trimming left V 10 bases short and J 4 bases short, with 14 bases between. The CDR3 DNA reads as TGTGCCATCTCGCACAAGGGGTACGAGCAGTACTTC. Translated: CAISHKGYEQYF.

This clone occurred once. For the CDR3, the DNA is TGTGCCAGTAGTATCAGGTGGGGAGGCGAGACCCAGTACTTC. Protein: CASSIRWGGETQYF. The J gene is TRBJ2-5, the V gene TRBV19; TRBD2 might be the D (6 bases). Germline V gene lookup returns CDR1 LNHDA and CDR2 SQIVND (reference sequence). The CDR3 has 14 amino acids. Trimming took 3 bases from V and 5 from J, leaving 13 bases between them.

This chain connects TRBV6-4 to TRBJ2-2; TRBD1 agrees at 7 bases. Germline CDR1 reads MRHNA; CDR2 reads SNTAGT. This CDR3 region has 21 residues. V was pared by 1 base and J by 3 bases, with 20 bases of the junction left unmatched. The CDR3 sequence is CASSDLPGHALGQGDTGELFF. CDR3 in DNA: TGTGCCAGCAGTGACTTGCCGGGACATGCACTGGGGCAGGGGGACACCGGGGAGCTGTTTTTT.

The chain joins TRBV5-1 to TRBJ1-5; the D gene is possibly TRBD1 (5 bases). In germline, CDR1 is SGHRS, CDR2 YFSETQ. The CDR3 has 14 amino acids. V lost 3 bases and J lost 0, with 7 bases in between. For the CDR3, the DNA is TGCGCCAGCAGCTCGGGGGTTAGCAATCAGCCCCAGCATTTT. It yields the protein CASSSGVSNQPQHF. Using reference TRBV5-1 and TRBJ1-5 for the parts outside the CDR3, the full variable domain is KAGVTQTPRYLIKTRGQQVTLSCSPISGHRSVSWYQQTPGQGLQFLFEYFSETQRNKGNFPGRFSGRQFSNSRSEMNVSTLELGDSALYLCASSSGVSNQPQHFGDGTRLSIL.

The CDR3 DNA follows: TGTGCCAGCTTCTACAGGGCGGTGAACACTGAAGCTTTCTTT. Amino acid sequence: CASFYRAVNTEAFF. The V and J genes are TRBV21-1 and TRBJ1-1; the table's D call of TRBD1 was not tested on the DNA. TRBV21-1 is reported as a pseudogene. The CDR3 runs to 14 residues.

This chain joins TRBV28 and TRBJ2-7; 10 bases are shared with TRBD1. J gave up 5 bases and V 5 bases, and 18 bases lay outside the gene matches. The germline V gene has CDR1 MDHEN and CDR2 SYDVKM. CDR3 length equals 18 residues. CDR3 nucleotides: TGTGCCAGCAGTAGAGAGGCCATCCGGGACAGGGGTCCCCACGAGCAGTACTTC. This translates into CASSREAIRDRGPHEQYF.

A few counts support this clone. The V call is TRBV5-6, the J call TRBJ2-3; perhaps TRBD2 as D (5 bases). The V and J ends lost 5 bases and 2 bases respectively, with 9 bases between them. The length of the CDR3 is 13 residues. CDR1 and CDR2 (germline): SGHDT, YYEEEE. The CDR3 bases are TGTGCCAGCAGTTTAGCGAACACAGATACGCAGTATTTT. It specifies CASSLANTDTQYF. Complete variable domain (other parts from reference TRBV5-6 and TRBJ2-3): DAGVTQSPTHLIKTRGQQVTLRCSPKSGHDTVSWYQQALGQGPQFIFQYYEEEERQRGNFPDRFSGHQFPNYSSELNVNALLLGDSALYLCASSLANTDTQYFGPGTRLTVL.

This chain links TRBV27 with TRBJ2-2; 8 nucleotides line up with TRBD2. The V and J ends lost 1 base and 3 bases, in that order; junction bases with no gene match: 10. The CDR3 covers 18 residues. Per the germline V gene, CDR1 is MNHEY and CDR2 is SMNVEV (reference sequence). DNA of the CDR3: TGTGCCAGCAGTTTATTAAGGCCAGCGGGAGCGGACACCGGGGAGCTGTTTTTT. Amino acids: CASSLLRPAGADTGELFF.

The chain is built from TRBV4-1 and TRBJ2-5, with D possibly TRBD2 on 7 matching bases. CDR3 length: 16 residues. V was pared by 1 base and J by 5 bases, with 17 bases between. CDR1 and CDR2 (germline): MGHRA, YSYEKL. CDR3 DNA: TGCGCCAGCAGCCAAGCGGGGGGCGATCAGCGGGAGACCCAGTACTTC. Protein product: CASSQAGGDQRETQYF.

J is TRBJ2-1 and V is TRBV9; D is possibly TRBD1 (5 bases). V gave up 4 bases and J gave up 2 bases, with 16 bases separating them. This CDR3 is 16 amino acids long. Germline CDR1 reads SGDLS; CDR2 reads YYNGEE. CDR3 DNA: TGTGCCAGCAGCCCCCGCTCCCAGGGTCCCTACAATGAGCAGTTCTTC. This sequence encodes CASSPRSQGPYNEQFF.

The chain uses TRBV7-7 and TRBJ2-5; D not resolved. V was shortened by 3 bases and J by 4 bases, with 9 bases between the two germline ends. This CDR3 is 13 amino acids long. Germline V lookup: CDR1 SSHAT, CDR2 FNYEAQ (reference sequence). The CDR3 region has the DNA TGTGCCAGCAGCTTCGAGGTGGGAGAGACCCAGTACTTC. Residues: CASSFEVGETQYF.

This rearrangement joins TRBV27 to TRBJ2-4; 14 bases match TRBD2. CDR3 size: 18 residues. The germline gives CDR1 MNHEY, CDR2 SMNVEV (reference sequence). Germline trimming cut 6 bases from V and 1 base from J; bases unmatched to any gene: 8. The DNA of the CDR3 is TGTGCCAGCAGCCCTGGGACTAGCGGGAGCGGGGCCAAAAACATTCAGTACTTC. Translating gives CASSPGTSGSGAKNIQYF.

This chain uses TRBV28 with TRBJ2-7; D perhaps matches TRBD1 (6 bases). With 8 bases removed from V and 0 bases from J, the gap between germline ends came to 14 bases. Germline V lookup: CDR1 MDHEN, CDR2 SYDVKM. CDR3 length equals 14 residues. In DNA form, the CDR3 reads TGTGCCAGCCTTGGTAACAGGGCCTCCTACGAGCAGTACTTC. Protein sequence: CASLGNRASYEQYF.

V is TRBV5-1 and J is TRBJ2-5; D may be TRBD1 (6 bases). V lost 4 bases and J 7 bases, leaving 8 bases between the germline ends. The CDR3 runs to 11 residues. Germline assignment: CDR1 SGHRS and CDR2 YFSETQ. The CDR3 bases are TGCGCCAGCAGCGTACAGGGGACCCAGTACTTC. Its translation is CASSVQGTQYF.

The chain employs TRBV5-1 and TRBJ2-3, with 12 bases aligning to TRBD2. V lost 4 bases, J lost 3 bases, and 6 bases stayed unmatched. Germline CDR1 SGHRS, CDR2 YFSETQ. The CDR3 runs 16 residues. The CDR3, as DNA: TGCGCCAGCAGCACACCCACTAGCGGGGGGACAGATACGCAGTATTTT. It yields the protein CASSTPTSGGTDTQYF. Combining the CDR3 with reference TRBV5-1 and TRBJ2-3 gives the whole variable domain KAGVTQTPRYLIKTRGQQVTLSCSPISGHRSVSWYQQTPGQGLQFLFEYFSETQRNKGNFPGRFSGRQFSNSRSEMNVSTLELGDSALYLCASSTPTSGGTDTQYFGPGTRLTVL.

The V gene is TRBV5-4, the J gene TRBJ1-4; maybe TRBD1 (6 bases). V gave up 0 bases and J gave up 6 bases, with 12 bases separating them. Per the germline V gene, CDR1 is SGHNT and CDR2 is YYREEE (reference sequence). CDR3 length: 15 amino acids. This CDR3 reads CASSLAGVSHEKLFF. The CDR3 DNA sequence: TGTGCCAGCAGCTTGGCAGGGGTTTCCCATGAAAAACTGTTTTTT.

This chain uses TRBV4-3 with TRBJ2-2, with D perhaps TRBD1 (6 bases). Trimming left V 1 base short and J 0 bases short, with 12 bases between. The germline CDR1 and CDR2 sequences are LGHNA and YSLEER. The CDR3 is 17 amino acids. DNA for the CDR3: TGCGCCAGCAGCCAAGTATGGTCAGGGGCGAACACCGGGGAGCTGTTTTTT. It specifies CASSQVWSGANTGELFF.

CDR3 nucleotide sequence: TGTGCCAGCAGTTTCGCGGAGACCCAGTACTTC. Amino acids: CASSFAETQYF. J is TRBJ2-5 and V is TRBV27; D gene uncertain. V was pared by 3 bases and J by 5 bases, with 4 bases between. Germline V gene data show CDR1 as MNHEY and CDR2 as SMNVEV (reference sequence). CDR3 length: 11 residues.

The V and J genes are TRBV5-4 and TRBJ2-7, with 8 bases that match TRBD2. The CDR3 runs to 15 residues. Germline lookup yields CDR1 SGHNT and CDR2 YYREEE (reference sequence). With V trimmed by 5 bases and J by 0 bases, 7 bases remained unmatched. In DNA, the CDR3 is TGTGCCAGCAGAAACCAGCGGGGGACCTCCTACGAGCAGTACTTC. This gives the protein CASRNQRGTSYEQYF.